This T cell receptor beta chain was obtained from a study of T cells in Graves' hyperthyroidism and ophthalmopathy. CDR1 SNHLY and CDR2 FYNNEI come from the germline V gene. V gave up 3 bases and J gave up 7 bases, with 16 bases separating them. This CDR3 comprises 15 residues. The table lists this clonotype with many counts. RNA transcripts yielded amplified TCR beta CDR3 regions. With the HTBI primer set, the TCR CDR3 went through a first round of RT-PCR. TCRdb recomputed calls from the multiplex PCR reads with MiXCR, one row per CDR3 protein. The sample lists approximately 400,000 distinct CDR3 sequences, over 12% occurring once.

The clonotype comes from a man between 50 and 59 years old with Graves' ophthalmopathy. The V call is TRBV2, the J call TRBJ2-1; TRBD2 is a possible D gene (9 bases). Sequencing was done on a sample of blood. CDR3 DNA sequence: TGTGCCAGCAGTGAGACAGGGGCGGGGGGGAATGAGCAGTTCTTC. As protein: CASSETGAGGNEQFF. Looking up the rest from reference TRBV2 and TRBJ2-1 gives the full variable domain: EPEVTQTPSHQVTQMGQEVILRCVPISNHLYFYWYRQILGQKVEFLVSFYNNEISEKSEIFDDQFSVERPDGSNFTLKIRSTKLEDSAMYFCASSETGAGGNEQFFGPGTRLTVL.